This TCR beta chain was retrieved from a study of shared clonotypes between healthy human individuals. Per the original data handling: ImmunoSEQ gave junction-only sequences without quality scores, so filtering differed. Using immunoSEQ multiplex PCR, the repertoire was profiled, and TCRdb retains in-frame clones only, with some absent. The V and J calls and clone size are taken from that table; D and trimming were inferred from the DNA. This repertoire shows fewer than 3 million clones, 80% to 95% found once; its top ten account for 0.3% to 0.4%. For this clone: Its matching antigen is unknown.

Whole-study findings and limits: The study's rarefaction showed incomplete sorted-subset sequencing despite large depth. It was observed that 5% to 6% of naive CD4 clonotypes were shared across four donors.

Germline CDR1 reads MNHEY; CDR2 reads SMNVEV (reference sequence). Trimming pared 9 bases from V and 3 bases from J, leaving 12 bases between. This CDR3 comprises 13 residues. Sequenced sample: naive CD4+ T cells from PBMCs. Noted subset: CD45RA+ positively selected. V is TRBV27 and J is TRBJ2-1; maybe TRBD2 (5 bases). The sequence was obtained from a man aged 18 to 29 in good health. Some clones in this sample may be carry-over from other donors' samples. CDR3 bases: TGTGCCAGTCGTGGACTCATCTACAATGAGCAGTTCTTC. This sequence encodes CASRGLIYNEQFF.